The next 18 T cell receptor beta chains were all read from a single sample in a study of monozygotic twins with inflammatory bowel disease. TCRdb re-analyzed the 5' RACE reads; it lists each CDR3 protein once, without DNA. Here the sample table reports approximately 330,000 distinct CDR3 sequences. The sequenced sample was blood. These receptors came from a human donor with ulcerative colitis or Crohn's disease, or a healthy co-twin of an affected twin (not recorded which).

The chain is built from TRBV3-1 and TRBJ1-2; with no DNA, the TCRdb D assignment of TRBD1 cannot be verified. CDR1 and CDR2 (germline): LGHDT, YNNKEL (reference sequence). This CDR3 has 17 amino acids. The CDR3 spells CASSQDQGQGMVSGYTF.

The chain uses TRBV15 and TRBJ2-3; no DNA is available, so the TRBD2 call from TCRdb remains unchecked. Germline V gene data show CDR1 as LNHNV and CDR2 as YYDKDF (reference sequence). The CDR3 sequence is 15 residues long. The CDR3 is CATSKTSGRTDTQYF.

The V gene is TRBV12-3 or TRBV12-4, the J gene TRBJ1-3; TCRdb gives TRBD1 as the D gene, but with no DNA this cannot be confirmed. This CDR3 has 13 amino acids. CDR3 region: CASSLDNRNTIYF.

The rearrangement links TRBV5-1 to TRBJ2-1; with no DNA, the TCRdb D assignment of TRBD1 cannot be verified. This CDR3 is built from 15 residues. Germline V gives CDR1 SGHRS, CDR2 YFSETQ. The CDR3 spells CASSLVGKGFNEQFF.

V gene TRBV5-1 combines with J gene TRBJ1-4; the D gene TCRdb calls, TRBD1, cannot be checked with no DNA. Germline V gene sequence: CDR1 SGHRS, CDR2 YFSETQ. The CDR3 contains 13 residues. The CDR3 reads CASSQQGGEKLFF.

The genes are TRBV19 and TRBJ1-1. Per the germline V gene, CDR1 is LNHDA and CDR2 is SQIVND (reference sequence). The CDR3 is 17 residues long. The CDR3 spells CASSMGIGLGVNTEAFF.

The V gene is TRBV14, the J gene TRBJ2-1; TCRdb's assignment of TRBD1 cannot be checked, as there is no DNA. The CDR3 is 15 amino acids. Germline V lookup: CDR1 SGHDN, CDR2 FVKESK. The chain's CDR3 is CASSRVGVGGNEQFF.

V and J are TRBV6-2 or TRBV6-3 and TRBJ2-3. CDR3 length: 11 amino acids. Germline-derived CDR1 and CDR2 are MNHEY and SVGEGT. Here the CDR3 reads CASSLGSTQYF.

J is TRBJ1-1 and V is TRBV5-1. Germline CDR1 SGHRS, CDR2 YFSETQ. The CDR3 sequence is 15 residues long. CDR3 sequence: CASSLDGWGNTEAFF.

The rearrangement joins TRBV6-5 to TRBJ1-1; absent DNA, TCRdb's TRBD1 call cannot be checked. In germline, CDR1 is MNHEY, CDR2 SVGAGI. The CDR3 spans 14 residues. The CDR3 reads CASSYDRYNTEAFF.

The rearrangement uses TRBV2 and TRBJ2-1; checking the TCRdb D call of TRBD1 is not possible without DNA. This CDR3 is built from 14 residues. From germline, CDR1 is SNHLY and CDR2 FYNNEI. The CDR3 spells CASTWTGGYNEQFF.

The chain couples TRBV27 to TRBJ1-5. This CDR3 region has 16 residues. Germline lookup yields CDR1 MNHEY and CDR2 SMNVEV (reference sequence). The CDR3 protein is CASSLKGSYSNQPQHF.

The rearrangement uses TRBV3-1 and TRBJ2-7. Germline CDR1 reads LGHDT; CDR2 reads YNNKEL (reference sequence). The CDR3 extends over 13 amino acids. CDR3 protein: CASSQLLRHEQYF.

The chain recombines TRBV7-2 with TRBJ2-5; no DNA is available, so the TRBD1 call from TCRdb remains unchecked. CDR3 length equals 15 residues. Per germline, CDR1 SGHTA and CDR2 FQGNSA. This CDR3 is CASSLRTGTGETQYF.

The J gene is TRBJ1-6, the V gene TRBV9. The germline V gene encodes CDR1 SGDLS and CDR2 YYNGEE. CDR3 size: 14 residues. CDR3: CASSVKSYNSPLHF.

This rearrangement joins TRBV20-1 to TRBJ1-6; no DNA is available, so the TRBD1 call from TCRdb remains unchecked. This CDR3 is built from 15 residues. Germline V CDR1 and CDR2: DFQATT, SNEGSKA (reference sequence). The CDR3 loop reads CSARLPGQGNSPLHF.

This chain connects TRBV5-4 to TRBJ1-1; TCRdb proposes TRBD1, but this gene call is untestable without DNA. This CDR3 contains 14 residues. Germline V gene lookup returns CDR1 SGHNT and CDR2 YYREEE (reference sequence). The CDR3 loop reads CASSLKGTNTEAFF.

This chain links TRBV5-4 with TRBJ2-3; the D call of TRBD1 rests on TCRdb alone, since no DNA is present to check it. The CDR3 is 14 amino acids. Germline V gene data show CDR1 as SGHNT and CDR2 as YYREEE (reference sequence). The CDR3 protein is CASSGGLAADTQYF.